This T cell receptor beta chain was sequenced for a study of metastatic and nonmetastatic thyroid tumors. Per the germline V gene, CDR1 is MNHEY and CDR2 is SVGEGT. This CDR3 spans 12 amino acids. V gave up 6 bases and J gave up 5 bases, with 8 bases separating them. This clone is medium-sized. Antigen specificity is unknown. Study-level points and caveats: Reportedly, malignant thyroid tumors had significantly higher TCR beta diversity than benign nodules, in blood and tumor.

TCRdb ran MiXCR on the PCR reads. The repertoire holds 20,000 to 30,000 clones, roughly a fifth seen once, with about 7.6% in the top ten. No patient received treatment before thyroid surgery. The V call is TRBV6-2 or TRBV6-3, the J call TRBJ1-5, with D perhaps TRBD1 (5 bases). Sequencing was done on a sample of blood. This sequence originates from a female donor with papillary thyroid cancer or a benign thyroid nodule (not recorded which). Some clones in this sample may be carry-over from other donors' samples. In DNA form, the CDR3 reads TGTGCCAGCAGCTTAGGGGATCAGCCCCAGCATTTT. Translation: CASSLGDQPQHF.